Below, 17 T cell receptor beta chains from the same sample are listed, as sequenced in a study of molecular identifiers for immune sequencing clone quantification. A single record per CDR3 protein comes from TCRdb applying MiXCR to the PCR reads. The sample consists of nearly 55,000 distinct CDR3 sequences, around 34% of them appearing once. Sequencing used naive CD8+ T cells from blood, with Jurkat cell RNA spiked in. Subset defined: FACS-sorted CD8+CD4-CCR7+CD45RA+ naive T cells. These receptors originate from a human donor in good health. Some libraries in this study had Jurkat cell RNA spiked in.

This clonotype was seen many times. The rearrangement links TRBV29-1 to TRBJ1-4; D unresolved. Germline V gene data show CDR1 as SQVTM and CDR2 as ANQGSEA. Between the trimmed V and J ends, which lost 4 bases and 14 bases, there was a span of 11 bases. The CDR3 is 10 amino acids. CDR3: CSVASGRLFF. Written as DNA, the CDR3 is TGCAGCGTTGCTTCAGGCCGGCTGTTTTTT.

This CDR3 reads CSARDWGKHTEAFF. In DNA, the CDR3 is TGCAGTGCTAGAGATTGGGGAAAACACACTGAAGCTTTCTTT. This chain uses TRBV20-1 with TRBJ1-1; D gene ambiguous. The CDR3 is 14 amino acids. Germline V CDR1 and CDR2: DFQATT, SNEGSKA (reference sequence). The V end was cut by 0 bases, the J end by 3 bases, with 11 bases between.

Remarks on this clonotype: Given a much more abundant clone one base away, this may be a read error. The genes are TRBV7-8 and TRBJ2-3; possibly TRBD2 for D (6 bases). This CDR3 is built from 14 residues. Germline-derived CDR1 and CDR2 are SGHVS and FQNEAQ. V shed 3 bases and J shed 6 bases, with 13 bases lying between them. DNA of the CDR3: TGTGCCAGCAGCTTTAGGAGGGCTGCTGATACGCAGTATTTT. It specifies CASSFRRAADTQYF.

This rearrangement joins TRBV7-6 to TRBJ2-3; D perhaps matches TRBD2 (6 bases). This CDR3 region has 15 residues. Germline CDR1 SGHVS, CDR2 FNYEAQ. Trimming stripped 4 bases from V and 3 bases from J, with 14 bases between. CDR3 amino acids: CASSSKNGGTDTQYF. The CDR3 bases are TGTGCCAGCAGCTCAAAAAATGGGGGGACAGATACGCAGTATTTT.

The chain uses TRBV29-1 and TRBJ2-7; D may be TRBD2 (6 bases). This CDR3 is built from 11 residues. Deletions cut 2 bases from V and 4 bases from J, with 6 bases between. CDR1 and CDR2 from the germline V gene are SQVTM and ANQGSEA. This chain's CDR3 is CSVEREYEQYF. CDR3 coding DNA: TGCAGCGTTGAACGGGAGTACGAGCAGTACTTC.

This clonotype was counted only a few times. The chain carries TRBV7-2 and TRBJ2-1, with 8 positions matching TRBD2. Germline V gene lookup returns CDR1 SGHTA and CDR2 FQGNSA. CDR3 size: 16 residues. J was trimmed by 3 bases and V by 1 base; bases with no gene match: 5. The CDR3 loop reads CASSLEGLGFYNEQFF. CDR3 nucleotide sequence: TGTGCCAGCAGCTTAGAGGGACTAGGGTTCTACAATGAGCAGTTCTTC.

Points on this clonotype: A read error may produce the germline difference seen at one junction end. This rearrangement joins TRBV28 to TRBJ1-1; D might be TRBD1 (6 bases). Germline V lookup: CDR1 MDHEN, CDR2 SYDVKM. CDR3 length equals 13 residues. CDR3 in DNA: TGTGCCGGCAGTTTAATCAGGGGTACTGAAGCTTTCTTT. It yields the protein CAGSLIRGTEAFF.

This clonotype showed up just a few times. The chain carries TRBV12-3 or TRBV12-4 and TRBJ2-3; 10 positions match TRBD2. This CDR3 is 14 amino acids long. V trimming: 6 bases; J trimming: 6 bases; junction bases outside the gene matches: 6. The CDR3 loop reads CASSSSGSPDTQYF. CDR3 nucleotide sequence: TGTGCCAGCAGCTCTAGCGGGAGTCCCGATACGCAGTATTTT.

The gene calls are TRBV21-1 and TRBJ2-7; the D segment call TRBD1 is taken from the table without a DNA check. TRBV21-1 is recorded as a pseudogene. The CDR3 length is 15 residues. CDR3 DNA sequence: TGTGCCCCCTCCTGGGACACCGTATCCCCCTACGAGCAGTACTTC. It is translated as CAPSWDTVSPYEQYF.

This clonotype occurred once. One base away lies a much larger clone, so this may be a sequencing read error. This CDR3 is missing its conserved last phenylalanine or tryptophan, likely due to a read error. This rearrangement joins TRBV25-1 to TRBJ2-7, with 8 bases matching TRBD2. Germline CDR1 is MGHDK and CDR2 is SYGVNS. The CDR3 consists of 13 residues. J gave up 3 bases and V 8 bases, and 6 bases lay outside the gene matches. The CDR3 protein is CASQSGRRYEQYI. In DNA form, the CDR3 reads TGTGCCAGCCAAAGCGGGAGACGCTACGAGCAGTACATC.

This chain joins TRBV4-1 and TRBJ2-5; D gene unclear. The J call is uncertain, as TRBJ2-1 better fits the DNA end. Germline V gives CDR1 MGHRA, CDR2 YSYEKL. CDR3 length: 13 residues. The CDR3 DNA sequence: TGCGCCAGCAGCCAACCTAGATTTGCGACCCAGTTCTTC. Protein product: CASSQPRFATQFF.

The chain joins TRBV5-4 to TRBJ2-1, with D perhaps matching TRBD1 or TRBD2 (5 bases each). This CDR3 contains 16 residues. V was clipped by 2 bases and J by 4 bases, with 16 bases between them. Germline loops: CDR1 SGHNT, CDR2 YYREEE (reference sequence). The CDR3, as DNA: TGTGCCAGCAGCTTTTTGCCGGGGCTCACATACAATGAGCAGTTCTTC. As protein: CASSFLPGLTYNEQFF.

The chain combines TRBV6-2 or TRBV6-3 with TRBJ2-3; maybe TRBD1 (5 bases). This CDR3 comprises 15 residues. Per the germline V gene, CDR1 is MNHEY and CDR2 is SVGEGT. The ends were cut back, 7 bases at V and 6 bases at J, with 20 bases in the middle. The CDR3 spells CASTLWEGVTDTQYF. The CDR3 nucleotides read TGTGCCAGCACCCTCTGGGAAGGGGTTACCGATACGCAGTATTTT.

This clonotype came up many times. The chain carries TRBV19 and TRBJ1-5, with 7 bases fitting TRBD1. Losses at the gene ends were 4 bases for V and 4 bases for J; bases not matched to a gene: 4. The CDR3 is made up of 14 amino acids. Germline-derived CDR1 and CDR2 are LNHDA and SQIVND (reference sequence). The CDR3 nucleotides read TGTGCCAGTAGTAACAGGGGAGGTAATCAGCCCCAGCATTTT. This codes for CASSNRGGNQPQHF.

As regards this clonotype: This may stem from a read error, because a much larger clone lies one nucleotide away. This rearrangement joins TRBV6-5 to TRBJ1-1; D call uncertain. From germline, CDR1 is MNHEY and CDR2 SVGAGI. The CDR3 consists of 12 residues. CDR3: CARSYEESEAFF. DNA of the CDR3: TGTGCCAGAAGTTACGAGGAGTCTGAAGCTTTCTTT.

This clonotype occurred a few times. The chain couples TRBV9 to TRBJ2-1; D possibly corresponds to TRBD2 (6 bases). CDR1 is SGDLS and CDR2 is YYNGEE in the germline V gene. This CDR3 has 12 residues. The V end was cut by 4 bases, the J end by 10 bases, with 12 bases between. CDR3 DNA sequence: TGTGCCAGCAGCCCCAGGGACTTCGAGCAGTTCTTC. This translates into CASSPRDFEQFF. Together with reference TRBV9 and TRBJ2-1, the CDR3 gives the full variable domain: DSGVTQTPKHLITATGQRVTLRCSPRSGDLSVYWYQQSLDQGLQFLIQYYNGEERAKGNILERFSAQQFPDLHSELNLSSLELGDSALYFCASSPRDFEQFFGPGTRLTVL.

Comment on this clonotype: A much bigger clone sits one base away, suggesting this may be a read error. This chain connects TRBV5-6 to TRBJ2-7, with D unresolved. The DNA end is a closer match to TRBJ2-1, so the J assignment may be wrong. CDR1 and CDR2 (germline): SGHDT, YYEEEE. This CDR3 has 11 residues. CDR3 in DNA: TGTGCCAGCTCCTTCGGGCCCGAGCAGTTCTTC. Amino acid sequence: CASSFGPEQFF.